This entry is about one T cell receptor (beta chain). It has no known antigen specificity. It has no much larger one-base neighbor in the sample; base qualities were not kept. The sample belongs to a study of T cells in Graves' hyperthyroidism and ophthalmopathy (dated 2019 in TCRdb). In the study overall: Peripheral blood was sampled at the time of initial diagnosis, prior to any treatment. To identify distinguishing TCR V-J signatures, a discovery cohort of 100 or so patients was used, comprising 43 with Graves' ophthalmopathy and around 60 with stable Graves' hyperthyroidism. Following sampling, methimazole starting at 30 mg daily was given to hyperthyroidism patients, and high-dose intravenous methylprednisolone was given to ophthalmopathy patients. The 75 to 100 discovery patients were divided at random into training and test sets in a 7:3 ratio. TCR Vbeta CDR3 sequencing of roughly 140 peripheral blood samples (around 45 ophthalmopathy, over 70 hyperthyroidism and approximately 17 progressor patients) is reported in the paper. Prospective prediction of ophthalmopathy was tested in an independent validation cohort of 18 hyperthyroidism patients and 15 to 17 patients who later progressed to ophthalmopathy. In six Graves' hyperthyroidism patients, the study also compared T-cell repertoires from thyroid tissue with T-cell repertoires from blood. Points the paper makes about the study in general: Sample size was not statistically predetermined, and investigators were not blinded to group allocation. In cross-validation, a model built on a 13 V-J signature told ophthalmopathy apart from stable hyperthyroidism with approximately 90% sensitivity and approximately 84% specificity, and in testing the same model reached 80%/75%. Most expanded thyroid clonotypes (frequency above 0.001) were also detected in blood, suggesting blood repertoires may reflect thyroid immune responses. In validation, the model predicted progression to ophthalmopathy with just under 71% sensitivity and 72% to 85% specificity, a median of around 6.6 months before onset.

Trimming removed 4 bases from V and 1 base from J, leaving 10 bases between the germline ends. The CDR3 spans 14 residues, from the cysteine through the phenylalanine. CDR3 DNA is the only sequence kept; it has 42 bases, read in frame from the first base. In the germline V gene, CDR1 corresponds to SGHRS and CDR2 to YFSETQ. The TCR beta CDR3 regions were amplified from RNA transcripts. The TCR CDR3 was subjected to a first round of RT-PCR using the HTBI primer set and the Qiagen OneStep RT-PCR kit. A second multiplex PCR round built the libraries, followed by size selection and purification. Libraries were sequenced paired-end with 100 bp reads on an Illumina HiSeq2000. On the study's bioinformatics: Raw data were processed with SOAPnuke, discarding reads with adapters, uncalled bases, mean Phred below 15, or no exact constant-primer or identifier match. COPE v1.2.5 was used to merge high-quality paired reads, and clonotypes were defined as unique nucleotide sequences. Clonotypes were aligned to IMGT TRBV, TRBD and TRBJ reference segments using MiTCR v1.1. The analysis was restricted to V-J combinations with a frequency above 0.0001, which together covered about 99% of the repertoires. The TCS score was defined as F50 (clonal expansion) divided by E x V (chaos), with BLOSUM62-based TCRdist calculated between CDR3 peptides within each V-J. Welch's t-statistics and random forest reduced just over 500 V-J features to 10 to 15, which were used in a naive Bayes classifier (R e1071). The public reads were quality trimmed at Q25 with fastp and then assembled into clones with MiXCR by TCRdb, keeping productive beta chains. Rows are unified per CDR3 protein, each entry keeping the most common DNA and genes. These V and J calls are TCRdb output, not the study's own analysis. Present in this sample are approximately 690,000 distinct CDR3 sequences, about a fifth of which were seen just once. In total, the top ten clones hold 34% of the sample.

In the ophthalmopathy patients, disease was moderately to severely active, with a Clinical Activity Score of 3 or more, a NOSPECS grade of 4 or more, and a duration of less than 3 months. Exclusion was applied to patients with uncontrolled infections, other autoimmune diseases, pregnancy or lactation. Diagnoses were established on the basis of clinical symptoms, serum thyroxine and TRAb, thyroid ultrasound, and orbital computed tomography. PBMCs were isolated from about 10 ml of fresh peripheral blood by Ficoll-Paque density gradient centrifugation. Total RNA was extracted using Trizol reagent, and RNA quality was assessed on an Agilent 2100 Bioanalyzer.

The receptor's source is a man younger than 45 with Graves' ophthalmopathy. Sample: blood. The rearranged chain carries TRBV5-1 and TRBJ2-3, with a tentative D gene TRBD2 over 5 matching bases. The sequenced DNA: TGCGCCAGCAGCACCTTCGGGGGCACAGATACGCAGTATTTT. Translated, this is CASSTFGGTDTQYF.